This TCR beta chain was found in a study of patients and donors after allogeneic stem cell transplantation. Trimming took 0 bases from V and 2 from J; bases not matched to a gene: 5. CDR3 length: 17 amino acids. Germline V gene lookup returns CDR1 SGHTA and CDR2 FQGTGA. This clonotype is deemed large. From the RT-PCR reads, TCRdb called clonotypes with MiXCR, one entry per CDR3 protein. This table has about 2,600 distinct CDR3 sequences, approximately 8% appearing once. This sequence joins TRBV7-3 and TRBJ2-1, with TRBD2 identical over 9 bases. The TCR was taken from a human donor who was either an allogeneic HSCT recipient or a stem cell or donor lymphocyte infusion donor (not recorded which). It is not recorded whose cells these are; they may come from a transplant donor. The sequenced sample was blood, either unsorted or a sorted T cell fraction (not recorded which). The CDR3, as DNA: TGTGCCAGCAGCTTAACGACGACTAGCGGAACCTACAATGAGCAGTTCTTC. Protein sequence: CASSLTTTSGTYNEQFF.